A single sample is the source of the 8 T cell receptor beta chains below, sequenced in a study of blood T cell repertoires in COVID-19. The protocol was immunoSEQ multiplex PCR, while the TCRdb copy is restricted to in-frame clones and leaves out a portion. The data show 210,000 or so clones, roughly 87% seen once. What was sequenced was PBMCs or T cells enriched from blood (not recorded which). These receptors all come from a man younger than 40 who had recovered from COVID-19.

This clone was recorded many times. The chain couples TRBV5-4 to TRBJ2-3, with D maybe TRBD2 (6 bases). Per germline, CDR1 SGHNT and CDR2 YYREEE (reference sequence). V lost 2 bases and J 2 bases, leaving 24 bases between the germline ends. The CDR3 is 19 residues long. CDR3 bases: TGTGCCAGCAGCTTTTCTTCTGTTTGGGAGGAAGGAGACACAGATACGCAGTATTTT. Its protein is CASSFSSVWEEGDTDTQYF.

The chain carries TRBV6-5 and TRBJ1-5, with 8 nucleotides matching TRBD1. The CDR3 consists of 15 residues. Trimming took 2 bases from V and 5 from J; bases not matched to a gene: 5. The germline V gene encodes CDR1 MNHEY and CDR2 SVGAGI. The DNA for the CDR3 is TGTGCCAGCAGTTACACATCAGGGGGCGATCAGCCCCAGCATTTT. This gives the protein CASSYTSGGDQPQHF.

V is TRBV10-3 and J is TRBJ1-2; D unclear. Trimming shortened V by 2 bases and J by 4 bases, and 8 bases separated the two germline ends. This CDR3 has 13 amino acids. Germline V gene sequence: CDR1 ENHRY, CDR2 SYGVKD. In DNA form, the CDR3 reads TGTGCCATCAGTGAGGAAGACACCTATGGCTACACCTTC. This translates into CAISEEDTYGYTF.

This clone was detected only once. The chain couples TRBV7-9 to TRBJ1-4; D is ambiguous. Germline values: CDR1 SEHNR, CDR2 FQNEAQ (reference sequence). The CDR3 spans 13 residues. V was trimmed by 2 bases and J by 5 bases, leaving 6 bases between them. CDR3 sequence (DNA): TGTGCCAGCAGCTTAACAGTAAATGAAAAACTGTTTTTT. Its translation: CASSLTVNEKLFF.

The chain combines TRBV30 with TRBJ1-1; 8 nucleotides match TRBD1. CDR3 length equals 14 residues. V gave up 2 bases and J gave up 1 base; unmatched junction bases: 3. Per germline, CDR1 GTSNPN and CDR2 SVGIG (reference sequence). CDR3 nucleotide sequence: TGTGCCTGGAGTCCCGGGACAGGGAACACTGAAGCTTTCTTT. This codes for CAWSPGTGNTEAFF.

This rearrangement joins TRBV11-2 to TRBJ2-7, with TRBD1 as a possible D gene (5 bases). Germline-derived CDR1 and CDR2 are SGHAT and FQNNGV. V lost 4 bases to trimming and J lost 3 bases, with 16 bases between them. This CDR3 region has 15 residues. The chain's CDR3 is CASSSDISLNYEQYF. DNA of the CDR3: TGTGCCAGCAGCTCGGACATAAGCTTGAACTACGAGCAGTACTTC.

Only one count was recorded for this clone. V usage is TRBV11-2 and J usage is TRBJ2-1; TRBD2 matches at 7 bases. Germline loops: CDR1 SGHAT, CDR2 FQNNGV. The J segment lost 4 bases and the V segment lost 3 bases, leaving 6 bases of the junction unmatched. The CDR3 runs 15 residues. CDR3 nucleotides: TGTGCCAGCAGCTTTCGACTAGCCGATTACAATGAGCAGTTCTTC. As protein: CASSFRLADYNEQFF.

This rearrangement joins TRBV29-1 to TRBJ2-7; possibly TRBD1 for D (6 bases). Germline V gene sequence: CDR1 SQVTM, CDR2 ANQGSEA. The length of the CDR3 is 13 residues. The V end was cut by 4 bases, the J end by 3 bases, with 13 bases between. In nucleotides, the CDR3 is TGCAGCGTTGGCACAGGGTCGGACTACGAGCAGTACTTC. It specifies CSVGTGSDYEQYF.